These T cell receptor beta chains were read from a single sample in a study of T-cell reconstitution after alpha-beta-depleted transplantation in children. TCRdb recomputed calls from the PCR reads with MiXCR, one row per CDR3 protein. The sample yields about 230,000 distinct CDR3 sequences, 9.7% seen once. The sample consisted of PBMCs from the stem cell graft donor, taken from the stem cell graft. Source of these receptors: a human donor who donated a stem cell graft to a child with SCID. The CDR3 runs from the conserved cysteine through the conserved F or W. Fields, in order: clone size, D gene, V gene, J gene, CDR3 length, CDR3 protein, CDR3 DNA. D genes are given only for firm matches. Expanded clones get a size class; other rows say once, few or many, or leave the size out.

many	.	TRBV27	TRBJ1-1	15	CASSPRVRGSTEAFF	TGTGCCAGCAGTCCCCGTGTCAGGGGATCCACTGAAGCTTTCTTT
many	TRBD1	TRBV4-3	TRBJ2-6	16	CASSPGTASGANVLTF	TGCGCCAGCAGCCCAGGGACAGCCTCTGGGGCCAACGTCCTGACTTTC
many	TRBD1	TRBV5-1	TRBJ2-1	15	CASSLQGQGRDEQFF	TGCGCCAGCAGCTTGCAGGGACAGGGTAGGGATGAGCAGTTCTTC
many	.	TRBV6-5	TRBJ2-6	14	CASSYWSGANVLTF	TGTGCCAGCAGTTACTGGTCTGGGGCCAACGTCCTGACTTTC
few	.	TRBV12-3/TRBV12-4	TRBJ2-6	15	CASSLTSSGANVLTF	TGTGCCAGCAGCCTAACTTCCTCTGGGGCCAACGTCCTGACTTTC
many	.	TRBV20-1	TRBJ2-1	11	CSARMAGEQFF	TGCAGTGCTAGAATGGCGGGGGAGCAGTTCTTC
many	.	TRBV19	TRBJ1-1	15	CASSTYGRLNTEAFF	TGTGCCAGTAGTACTTACGGACGGTTGAACACTGAAGCTTTCTTT
many	.	TRBV7-9	TRBJ1-2	14	CASSLKGGDYGYTF	TGTGCCAGCAGCTTGAAGGGGGGCGACTATGGCTACACCTTC
many	.	TRBV12-3/TRBV12-4	TRBJ1-5	12	CASTGPNQPQHF	TGTGCCAGCACAGGACCCAATCAGCCCCAGCATTTT
many	.	TRBV2	TRBJ2-3	15	CASSLTGGHTDTQYF	TGTGCCAGCAGTCTTACGGGGGGCCACACAGATACGCAGTATTTT
.	.	TRBV12-3/TRBV12-4	TRBJ1-2	17	CASSTSTGHANNYGYTF	TGTGCCAGCAGTACATCTACGGGACACGCAAATAACTATGGCTACACCTTC
many	TRBD1	TRBV5-1	TRBJ1-1	15	CASSFRTGAPTEAFF	TGCGCCAGCAGCTTCCGGACAGGGGCTCCCACTGAAGCTTTCTTT
many	TRBD1	TRBV11-2	TRBJ2-3	15	CASSLGDRDADTQYF	TGTGCCAGCAGCTTGGGGGACAGGGATGCAGATACGCAGTATTTT
many	.	TRBV20-1	TRBJ1-4	13	CSAAVSANEKLFF	TGCAGTGCCGCCGTATCAGCTAATGAAAAACTGTTTTTT
many	TRBD1	TRBV10-2	TRBJ1-6	15	CASSPRQGWNSPLHF	TGCGCCAGCAGTCCTAGACAGGGTTGGAATTCACCCCTCCACTTT
many	.	TRBV28	TRBJ1-4	13	CASSSFIREKLFF	TGTGCCAGCAGTTCCTTTATCCGAGAAAAACTGTTTTTT
many	.	TRBV6-1	TRBJ1-1	13	CASSDTQNTEAFF	TGTGCCAGCAGCGATACACAGAACACTGAAGCTTTCTTT
many	.	TRBV7-9	TRBJ1-3	17	CASSGGVAGGARNTIYF	TGTGCCAGCAGCGGGGGCGTGGCTGGGGGCGCAAGAAACACCATATATTTT
many	.	TRBV5-6	TRBJ1-5	14	CASSYGGPGQPQHF	TGTGCCAGCAGCTATGGGGGCCCGGGGCAGCCCCAGCATTTT
many	TRBD1	TRBV20-1	TRBJ1-2	17	CSATNPGQPKMGYGYTF	TGCAGTGCTACTAACCCGGGACAGCCAAAGATGGGGTATGGCTACACCTTC
many	.	TRBV20-1	TRBJ2-2	14	CSAQAGGNTGELFF	TGCAGTGCACAAGCGGGCGGGAACACCGGGGAGCTGTTTTTT
few	TRBD1	TRBV5-1	TRBJ2-2	15	CASILGTGGSGELFF	TGCGCCAGCATTCTCGGGACAGGGGGTTCCGGGGAGCTGTTTTTT
few	.	TRBV20-1	TRBJ2-7	17	CCARPLEGSSLEYEQYF	TGCTGTGCTAGGCCCCTAGAAGGGTCTAGCCTGGAGTACGAGCAGTACTTC
many	TRBD2	TRBV11-2	TRBJ2-1	16	CASSLEPSGTYNEQFF	TGTGCCAGCAGCTTAGAACCTAGCGGAACCTACAATGAGCAGTTCTTC
few	.	TRBV5-1	TRBJ2-1	13	CASTLRGINEQFF	TGCGCCAGCACCCTACGGGGGATCAATGAGCAGTTCTTC
many	.	TRBV15	TRBJ2-7	14	CATSRDYTSGEQYF	TGTGCCACCAGCAGAGATTATACCTCCGGGGAGCAGTACTTC
.	.	TRBV12-3/TRBV12-4	TRBJ1-1	14	CASSQGTMNTEAFF	TGTGCCAGCAGTCAGGGTACCATGAACACTGAAGCTTTCTTT
many	.	TRBV5-5	TRBJ2-3	14	CASSLGENTDTQYF	TGTGCCAGCAGCTTAGGCGAGAACACAGATACGCAGTATTTT
many	TRBD2	TRBV3-1	TRBJ2-1	14	CASSQAGGPREQFF	TGTGCCAGCAGCCAAGCGGGGGGGCCCCGTGAGCAGTTCTTC
many	.	TRBV7-2	TRBJ2-1	16	CASSLAGSSSYNEQFF	TGTGCCAGCAGCTTAGCAGGCTCCAGCTCCTACAATGAGCAGTTCTTC
many	.	TRBV12-3/TRBV12-4	TRBJ1-5	12	CASSFDDRPQHF	TGTGCCAGCAGTTTCGACGATCGGCCCCAGCATTTT
many	TRBD2	TRBV20-1	TRBJ2-5	14	CSAKAGGPLETQYF	TGCAGTGCTAAGGCGGGGGGGCCATTAGAGACCCAGTACTTC
many	TRBD1	TRBV5-1	TRBJ2-1	15	CASSLGQGAYNEQFF	TGCGCCAGCAGCTTGGGACAGGGGGCTTACAATGAGCAGTTCTTC
many	.	TRBV3-1	TRBJ1-6	13	CASSQFGNSPLHF	TGTGCCAGCAGCCAGTTCGGGAATTCACCCCTCCACTTT
many	.	TRBV5-1	TRBJ1-1	16	CASSLAPTGTNTEAFF	TGCGCCAGCAGCTTGGCCCCAACAGGGACCAACACTGAAGCTTTCTTT
many	.	TRBV2	TRBJ1-5	13	CASRQFSNQPQHF	TGTGCCAGCAGACAGTTTAGCAATCAGCCCCAGCATTTT
many	.	TRBV4-3	TRBJ2-3	13	CASSLQKGDTQYF	TGCGCCAGCAGCCTCCAAAAGGGAGATACGCAGTATTTT
many	.	TRBV20-1	TRBJ1-2	12	CSAFQLIYGYTF	TGCAGTGCTTTTCAGCTCATCTATGGCTACACCTTC
many	.	TRBV20-1	TRBJ2-2	12	CSAVFNTGELFF	TGCAGTGCCGTCTTTAACACCGGGGAGCTGTTTTTT
many	TRBD1	TRBV24-1	TRBJ2-1	14	CATRSTGVAGEQFF	TGTGCCACCAGATCGACAGGGGTTGCTGGTGAGCAGTTCTTC
many	.	TRBV6-5	TRBJ2-5	12	CASSYNPWTQYF	TGTGCCAGCAGTTACAACCCCTGGACCCAGTACTTC
.	TRBD2	TRBV10-3	TRBJ2-3	13	CAIRRESTDTQYF	TGTGCCATCAGGCGGGAGAGCACAGATACGCAGTATTTT
many	TRBD1	TRBV10-3	TRBJ1-1	17	CAIRSPGQGRTNTEAFF	TGTGCCATCAGATCCCCGGGACAGGGGCGAACGAACACTGAAGCTTTCTTT
many	.	TRBV5-1	TRBJ2-3	14	CASSLGQNTDTQYF	TGCGCCAGCAGCTTGGGACAGAACACAGATACGCAGTATTTT
many	.	TRBV6-1	TRBJ1-2	14	CASTTRSSNYGYTF	TGTGCCAGCACCACACGGAGCTCTAACTATGGCTACACCTTC
many	.	TRBV20-1	TRBJ1-1	14	CSARAWVMNTEAFF	TGCAGTGCTAGGGCTTGGGTCATGAACACTGAAGCTTTCTTT
few	.	TRBV7-9	TRBJ1-2	15	CASSSQSGGVYGYTF	TGTGCCAGCAGCTCGCAGTCTGGAGGAGTCTATGGCTACACCTTC
many	.	TRBV7-8	TRBJ1-4	16	CASSQTGGTTNEKLFF	TGTGCCAGCAGCCAGACGGGTGGAACAACTAATGAAAAACTGTTTTTT
few	.	TRBV5-1	TRBJ1-1	16	CASSVGWGQTVTEAFF	TGCGCCAGCAGCGTCGGGTGGGGCCAGACCGTGACTGAAGCTTTCTTT
.	TRBD2	TRBV7-6	TRBJ2-7	16	CASSLGLAGETYEQYF	TGTGCCAGCAGCTTAGGTCTAGCGGGGGAAACCTACGAGCAGTACTTC
.	.	TRBV15	TRBJ1-2	15	CATSRPGGGSGGYTF	TGTGCCACCAGCAGACCAGGTGGGGGGTCCGGTGGCTACACCTTC
many	TRBD1	TRBV11-2	TRBJ2-7	14	CASSLDRGAYEQYF	TGTGCCAGCAGCTTGGACAGGGGGGCCTACGAGCAGTACTTC
many	TRBD1	TRBV18	TRBJ1-5	14	CASSGQGYGQPQHF	TGTGCCAGCTCAGGACAGGGCTATGGTCAGCCCCAGCATTTT
many	.	TRBV5-1	TRBJ2-2	16	CASSDPGRGHTGELFF	TGCGCCAGCAGCGACCCGGGACGAGGCCACACCGGGGAGCTGTTTTTT